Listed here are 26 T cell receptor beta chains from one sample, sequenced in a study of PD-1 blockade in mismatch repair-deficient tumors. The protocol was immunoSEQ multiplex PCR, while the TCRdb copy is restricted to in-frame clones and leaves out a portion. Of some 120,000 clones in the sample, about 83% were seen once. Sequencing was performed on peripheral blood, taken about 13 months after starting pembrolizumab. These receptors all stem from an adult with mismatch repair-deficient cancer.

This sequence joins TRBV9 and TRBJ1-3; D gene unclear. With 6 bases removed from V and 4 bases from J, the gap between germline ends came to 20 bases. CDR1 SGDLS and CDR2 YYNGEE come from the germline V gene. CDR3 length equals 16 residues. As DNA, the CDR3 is TGTGCCAGCACCCCGCGGGGTGGCTCGACGGGAAACACCATATATTTT. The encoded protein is CASTPRGGSTGNTIYF.

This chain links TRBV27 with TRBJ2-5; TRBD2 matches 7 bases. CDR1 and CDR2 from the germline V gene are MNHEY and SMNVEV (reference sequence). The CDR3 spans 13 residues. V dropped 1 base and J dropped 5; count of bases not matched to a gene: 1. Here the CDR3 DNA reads TGTGCCAGCAGTTTATGGGGGGGGGAGACCCAGTACTTC. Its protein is CASSLWGGETQYF.

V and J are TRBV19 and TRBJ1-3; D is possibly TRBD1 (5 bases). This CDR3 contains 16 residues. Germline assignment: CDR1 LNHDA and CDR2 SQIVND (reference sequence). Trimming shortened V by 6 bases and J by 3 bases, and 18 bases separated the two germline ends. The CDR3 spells CASSLMWGSDGNTIYF. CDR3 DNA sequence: TGTGCCAGTAGCCTAATGTGGGGGAGCGATGGAAACACCATATATTTT. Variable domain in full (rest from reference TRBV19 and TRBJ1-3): DGGITQSPKYLFRKEGQNVTLSCEQNLNHDAMYWYRQDPGQGLRLIYYSQIVNDFQKGDIAEGYSVSREKKESFPLTVTSAQKNPTAFYLCASSLMWGSDGNTIYFGEGSWLTVV.

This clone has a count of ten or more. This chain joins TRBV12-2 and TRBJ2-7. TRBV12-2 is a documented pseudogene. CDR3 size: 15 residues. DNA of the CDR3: TGTGCAAGTCGCTTAACCTCGACCTCCTCCTACGAGCAGTACTTC. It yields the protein CASRLTSTSSYEQYF.

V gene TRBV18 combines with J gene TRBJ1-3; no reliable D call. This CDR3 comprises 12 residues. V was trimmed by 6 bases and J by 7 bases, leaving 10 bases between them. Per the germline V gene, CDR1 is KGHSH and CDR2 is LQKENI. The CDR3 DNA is TGTGCCAGCTCCCCGGACGCGAACACCATATATTTT. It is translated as CASSPDANTIYF.

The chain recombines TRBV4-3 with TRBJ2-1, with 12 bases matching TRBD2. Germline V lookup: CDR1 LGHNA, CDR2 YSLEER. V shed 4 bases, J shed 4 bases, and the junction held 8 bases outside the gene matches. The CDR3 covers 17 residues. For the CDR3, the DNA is TGCGCCAGCAGCCTGTGGACTAGCGGGGAGATTTACAATGAGCAGTTCTTC. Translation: CASSLWTSGEIYNEQFF.

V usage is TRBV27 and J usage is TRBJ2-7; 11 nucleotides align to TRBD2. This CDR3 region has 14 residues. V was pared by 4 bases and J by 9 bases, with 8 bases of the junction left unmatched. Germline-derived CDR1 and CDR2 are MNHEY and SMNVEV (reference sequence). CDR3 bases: TGTGCCAGCAGTTCGACTAGCGGGAATTGGCGGCAGTACTTC. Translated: CASSSTSGNWRQYF.

CDR3 in DNA: TGTGCCAGCAGCCGGGGGGTAGATGTTTCCCAGTACTTC. It specifies CASSRGVDVSQYF. The rearrangement joins TRBV7-8 to TRBJ2-5, with TRBD2 identical over 7 bases. V trimming: 5 bases; J trimming: 9 bases; junction bases outside the gene matches: 9. CDR1 and CDR2 (germline): SGHVS, FQNEAQ. This CDR3 is 13 amino acids long.

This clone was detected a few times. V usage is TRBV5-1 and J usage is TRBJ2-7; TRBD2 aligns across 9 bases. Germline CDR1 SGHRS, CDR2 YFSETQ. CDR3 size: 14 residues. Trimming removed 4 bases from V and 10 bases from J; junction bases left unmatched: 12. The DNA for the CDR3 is TGCGCCAGCAGCGACGCCGGGACTAGCAGGCTTCAGTACTTC. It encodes CASSDAGTSRLQYF.

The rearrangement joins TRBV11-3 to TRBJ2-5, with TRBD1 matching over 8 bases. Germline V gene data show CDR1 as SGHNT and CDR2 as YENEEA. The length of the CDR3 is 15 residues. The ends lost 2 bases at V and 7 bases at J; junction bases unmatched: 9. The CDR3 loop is CASSLRTGPARTQYF. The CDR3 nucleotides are TGTGCCAGCAGCTTACGGACAGGGCCCGCACGGACCCAGTACTTC.

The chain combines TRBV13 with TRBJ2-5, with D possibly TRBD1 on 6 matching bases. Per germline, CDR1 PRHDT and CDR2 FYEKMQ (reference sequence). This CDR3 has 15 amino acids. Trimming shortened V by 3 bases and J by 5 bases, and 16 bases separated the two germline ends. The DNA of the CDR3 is TGTGCCAGCAGCTTTGGGGTCAGGGGTGTTGAGACCCAGTACTTC. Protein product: CASSFGVRGVETQYF.

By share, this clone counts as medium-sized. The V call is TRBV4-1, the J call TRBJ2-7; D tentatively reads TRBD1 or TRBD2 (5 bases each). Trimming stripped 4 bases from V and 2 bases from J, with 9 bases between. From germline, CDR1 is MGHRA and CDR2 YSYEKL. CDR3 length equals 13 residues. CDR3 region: CASSPGTPYEQYF. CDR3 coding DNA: TGCGCCAGCAGCCCCGGGACCCCCTACGAGCAGTACTTC.

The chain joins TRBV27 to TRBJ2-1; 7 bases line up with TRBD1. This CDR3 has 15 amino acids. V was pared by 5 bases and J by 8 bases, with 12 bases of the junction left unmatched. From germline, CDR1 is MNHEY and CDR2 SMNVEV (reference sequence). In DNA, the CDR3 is TGTGCCAGCAGTCCGGGACAGTGGGTAGGGGATGAGCAGTTCTTC. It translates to CASSPGQWVGDEQFF.

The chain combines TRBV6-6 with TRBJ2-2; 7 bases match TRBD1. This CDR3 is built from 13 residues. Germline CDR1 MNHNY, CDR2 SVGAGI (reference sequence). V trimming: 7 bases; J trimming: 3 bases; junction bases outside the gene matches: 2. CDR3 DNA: TGTGCCAGCAAAGGGACAGACACCGGGGAGCTGTTTTTT. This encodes CASKGTDTGELFF.

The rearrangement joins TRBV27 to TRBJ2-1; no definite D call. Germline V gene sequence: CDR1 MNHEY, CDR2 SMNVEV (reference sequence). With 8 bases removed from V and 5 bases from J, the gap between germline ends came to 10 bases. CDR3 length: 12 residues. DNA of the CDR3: TGTGCCAGCCATAACCTAAACAATGAGCAGTTCTTC. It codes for CASHNLNNEQFF.

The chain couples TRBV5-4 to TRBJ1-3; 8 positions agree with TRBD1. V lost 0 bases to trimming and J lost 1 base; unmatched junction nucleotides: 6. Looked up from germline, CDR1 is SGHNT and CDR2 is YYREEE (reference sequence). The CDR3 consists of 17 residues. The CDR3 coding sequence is TGTGCCAGCAGCTTGGTCTTCCAGGGGGCTTCTGGAAACACCATATATTTT. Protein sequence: CASSLVFQGASGNTIYF.

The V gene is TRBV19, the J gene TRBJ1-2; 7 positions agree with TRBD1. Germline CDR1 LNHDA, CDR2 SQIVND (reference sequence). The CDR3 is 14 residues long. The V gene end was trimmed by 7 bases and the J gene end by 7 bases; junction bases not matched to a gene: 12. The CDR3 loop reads CASTFFGTVVGYTF. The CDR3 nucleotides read TGTGCCAGTACCTTCTTTGGGACAGTCGTTGGCTACACCTTC.

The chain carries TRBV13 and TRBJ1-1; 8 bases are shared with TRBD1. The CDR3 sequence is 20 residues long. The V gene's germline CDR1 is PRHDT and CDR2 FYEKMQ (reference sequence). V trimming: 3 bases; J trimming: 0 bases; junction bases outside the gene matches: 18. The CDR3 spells CASSFREFESRGRMNTEAFF. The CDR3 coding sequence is TGTGCCAGCAGCTTTAGGGAATTTGAGAGCAGGGGGCGGATGAACACTGAAGCTTTCTTT.

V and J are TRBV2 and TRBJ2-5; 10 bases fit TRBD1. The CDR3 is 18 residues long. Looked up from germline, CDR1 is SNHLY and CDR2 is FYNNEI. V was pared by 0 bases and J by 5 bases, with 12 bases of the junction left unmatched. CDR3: CASSEARVTGGRRETQYF. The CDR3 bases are TGTGCCAGCAGTGAAGCGCGTGTGACAGGGGGCCGTCGGGAGACCCAGTACTTC.

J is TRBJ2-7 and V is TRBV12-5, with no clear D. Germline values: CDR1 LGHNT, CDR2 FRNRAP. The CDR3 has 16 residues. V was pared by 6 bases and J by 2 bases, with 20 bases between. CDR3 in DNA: TGTGCTAGTGGGCCCGTTTTTAGTAAGTCACCCTACGAGCAGTACTTC. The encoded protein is CASGPVFSKSPYEQYF.

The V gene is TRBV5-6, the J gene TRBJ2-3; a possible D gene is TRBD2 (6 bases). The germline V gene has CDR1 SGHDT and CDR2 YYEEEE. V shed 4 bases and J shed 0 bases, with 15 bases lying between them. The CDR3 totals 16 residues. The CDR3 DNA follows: TGTGCCAGCAGCCCGAGGGACTGGTATAGCACAGATACGCAGTATTTT. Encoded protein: CASSPRDWYSTDTQYF.

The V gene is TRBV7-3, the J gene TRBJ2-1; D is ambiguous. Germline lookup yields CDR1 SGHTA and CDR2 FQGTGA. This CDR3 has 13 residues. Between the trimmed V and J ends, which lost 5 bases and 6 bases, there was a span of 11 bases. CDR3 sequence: CASSTTVANEQFF. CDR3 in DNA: TGTGCCAGCAGCACGACTGTAGCCAATGAGCAGTTCTTC.

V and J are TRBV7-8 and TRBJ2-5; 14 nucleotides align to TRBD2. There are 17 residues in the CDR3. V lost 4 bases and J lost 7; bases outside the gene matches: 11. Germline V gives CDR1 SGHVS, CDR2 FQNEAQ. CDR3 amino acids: CASSSGLAGATEGTQYF. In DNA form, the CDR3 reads TGTGCCAGCAGCTCGGGACTAGCGGGGGCCACGGAGGGGACCCAGTACTTC. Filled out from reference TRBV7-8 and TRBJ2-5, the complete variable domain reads GAGVSQSPRYKVAKRGQDVALRCDPISGHVSLFWYQQALGQGPEFLTYFQNEAQLDKSGLPSDRFFAERPEGSVSTLKIQRTQQEDSAVYLCASSSGLAGATEGTQYFGPGTRLLVL.

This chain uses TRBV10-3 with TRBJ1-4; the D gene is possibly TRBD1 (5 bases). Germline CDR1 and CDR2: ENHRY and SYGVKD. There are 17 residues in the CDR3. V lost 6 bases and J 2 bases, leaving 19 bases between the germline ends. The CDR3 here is CAISPGGPGGTNEKLFF. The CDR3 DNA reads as TGTGCCATCAGCCCGGGGGGACCTGGCGGGACTAATGAAAAACTGTTTTTT.

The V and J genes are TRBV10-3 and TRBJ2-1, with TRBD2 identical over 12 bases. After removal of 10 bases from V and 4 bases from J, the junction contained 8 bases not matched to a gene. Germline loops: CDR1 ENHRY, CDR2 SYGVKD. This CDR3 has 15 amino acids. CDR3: CATTGLAGLYNEQFF. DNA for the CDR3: TGTGCCACCACGGGACTAGCGGGTTTATACAATGAGCAGTTCTTC.

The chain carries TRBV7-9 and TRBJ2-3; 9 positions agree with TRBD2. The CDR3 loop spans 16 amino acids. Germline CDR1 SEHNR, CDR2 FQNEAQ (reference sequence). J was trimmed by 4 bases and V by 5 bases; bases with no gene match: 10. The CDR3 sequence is CASSEGRTSEADTQYF. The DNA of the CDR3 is TGTGCCAGCAGCGAGGGTCGGACTAGCGAAGCAGATACGCAGTATTTT. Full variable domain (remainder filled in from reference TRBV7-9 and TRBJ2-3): DTGVSQNPRHKITKRGQNVTFRCDPISEHNRLYWYRQTLGQGPEFLTYFQNEAQLEKSRLLSDRFSAERPKGSFSTLEIQRTEQGDSAMYLCASSEGRTSEADTQYFGPGTRLTVL.